These 3 T cell receptor beta chains originate from one sample sequenced in a study of blood T cell repertoires in COVID-19. Method: immunoSEQ multiplex PCR; TCRdb's copy keeps in-frame clones and lacks some. This table has over 150,000 clones, about four fifths appearing once. The sample comprised peripheral blood. The receptors originated from a woman aged 55-70 years with acute or convalescent COVID-19.

This clone was found once. This chain uses TRBV2 with TRBJ1-4; D is unclear. The V gene's germline CDR1 is SNHLY and CDR2 FYNNEI. CDR3 size: 16 residues. Trimming left V 3 bases short and J 4 bases short, with 15 bases between. The CDR3 region is CASSDTNRAINEKLFF. The CDR3 nucleotides read TGTGCCAGCAGTGATACAAACAGAGCAATTAATGAAAAACTGTTTTTT.

The gene calls are TRBV5-1 and TRBJ1-2, with 9 bases fitting TRBD1. Germline trimming cut 5 bases from V and 3 bases from J; bases unmatched to any gene: 8. This CDR3 spans 15 amino acids. Per germline, CDR1 SGHRS and CDR2 YFSETQ. In DNA, the CDR3 is TGCGCCAGCAGGACGGGGACAGGGCGATACTATGGCTACACCTTC. This encodes CASRTGTGRYYGYTF.

The chain combines TRBV12-3 or TRBV12-4 with TRBJ2-1, with a tentative D call TRBD1 (5 bases). The length of the CDR3 is 11 residues. Between the trimmed V and J ends, which lost 7 bases and 7 bases, there was a span of 8 bases. The chain's CDR3 is CASKKGNEQFF. CDR3 nucleotide sequence: TGTGCCAGCAAGAAGGGGAATGAGCAGTTCTTC.